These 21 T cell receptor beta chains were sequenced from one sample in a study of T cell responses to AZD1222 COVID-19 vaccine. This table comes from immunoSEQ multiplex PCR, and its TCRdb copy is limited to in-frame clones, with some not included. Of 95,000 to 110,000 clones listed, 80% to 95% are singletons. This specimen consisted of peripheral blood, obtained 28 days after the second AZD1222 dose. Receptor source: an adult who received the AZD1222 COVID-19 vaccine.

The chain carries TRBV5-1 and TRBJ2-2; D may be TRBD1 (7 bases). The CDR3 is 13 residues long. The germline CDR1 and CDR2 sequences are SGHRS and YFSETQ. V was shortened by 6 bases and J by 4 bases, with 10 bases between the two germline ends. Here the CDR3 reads CASTQGGTGELFF. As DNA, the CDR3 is TGCGCCAGCACCCAGGGGGGCACCGGGGAGCTGTTTTTT. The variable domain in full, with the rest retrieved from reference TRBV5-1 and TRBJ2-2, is KAGVTQTPRYLIKTRGQQVTLSCSPISGHRSVSWYQQTPGQGLQFLFEYFSETQRNKGNFPGRFSGRQFSNSRSEMNVSTLELGDSALYLCASTQGGTGELFFGEGSRLTVL.

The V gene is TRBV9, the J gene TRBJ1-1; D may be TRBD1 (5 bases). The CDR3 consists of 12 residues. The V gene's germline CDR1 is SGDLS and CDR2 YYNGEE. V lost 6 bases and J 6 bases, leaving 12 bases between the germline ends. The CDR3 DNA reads TGTGCCAGCAACCCGAGGGGCCCTGAAGCTTTCTTT. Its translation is CASNPRGPEAFF.

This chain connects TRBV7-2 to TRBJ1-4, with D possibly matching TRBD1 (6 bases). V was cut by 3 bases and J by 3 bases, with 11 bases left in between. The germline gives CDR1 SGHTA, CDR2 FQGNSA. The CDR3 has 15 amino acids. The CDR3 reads CASSLMGAANEKLFF. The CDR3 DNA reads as TGTGCCAGCAGCTTGATGGGGGCTGCTAATGAAAAACTGTTTTTT.

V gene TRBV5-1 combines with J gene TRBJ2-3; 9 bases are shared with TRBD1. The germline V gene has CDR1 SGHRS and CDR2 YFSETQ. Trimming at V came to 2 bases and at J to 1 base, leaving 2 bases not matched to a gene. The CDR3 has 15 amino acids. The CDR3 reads CASSLYRGRTDTQYF. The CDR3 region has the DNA TGCGCCAGCAGCTTATACAGGGGGCGCACAGATACGCAGTATTTT. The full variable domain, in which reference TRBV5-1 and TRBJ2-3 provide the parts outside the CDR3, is KAGVTQTPRYLIKTRGQQVTLSCSPISGHRSVSWYQQTPGQGLQFLFEYFSETQRNKGNFPGRFSGRQFSNSRSEMNVSTLELGDSALYLCASSLYRGRTDTQYFGPGTRLTVL.

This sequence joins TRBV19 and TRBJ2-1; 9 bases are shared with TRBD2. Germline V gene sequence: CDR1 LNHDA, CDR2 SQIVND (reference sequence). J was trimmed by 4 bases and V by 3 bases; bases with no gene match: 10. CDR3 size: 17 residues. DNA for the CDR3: TGTGCCAGTAGTATCTTCCTTAGCGGGGGCGTTTACAATGAGCAGTTCTTC. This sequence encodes CASSIFLSGGVYNEQFF.

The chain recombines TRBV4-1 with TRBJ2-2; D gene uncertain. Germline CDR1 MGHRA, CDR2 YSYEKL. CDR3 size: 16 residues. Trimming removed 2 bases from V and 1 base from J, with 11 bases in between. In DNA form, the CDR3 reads TGCGCCAGCAGCCAAACGTCCACAGTGAACACCGGGGAGCTGTTTTTT. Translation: CASSQTSTVNTGELFF.

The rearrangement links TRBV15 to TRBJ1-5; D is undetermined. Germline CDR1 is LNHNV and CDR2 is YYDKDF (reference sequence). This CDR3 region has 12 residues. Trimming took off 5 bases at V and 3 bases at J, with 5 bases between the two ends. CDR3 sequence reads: CATSRFNQPQHF. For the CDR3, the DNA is TGTGCCACCAGCCGATTCAATCAGCCCCAGCATTTT.

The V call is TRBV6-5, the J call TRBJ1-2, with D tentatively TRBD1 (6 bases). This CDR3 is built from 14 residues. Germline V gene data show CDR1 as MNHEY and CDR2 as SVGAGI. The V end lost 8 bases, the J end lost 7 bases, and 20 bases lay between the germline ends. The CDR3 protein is CASLQVAGVSGYTF. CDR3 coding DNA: TGTGCCAGCCTCCAGGTTGCAGGGGTCAGTGGCTACACCTTC.

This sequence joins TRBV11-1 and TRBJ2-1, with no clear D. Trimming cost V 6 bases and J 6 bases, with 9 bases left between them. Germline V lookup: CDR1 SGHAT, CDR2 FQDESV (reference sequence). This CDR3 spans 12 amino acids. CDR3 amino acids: CASSPQLNEQFF. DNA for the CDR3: TGTGCCAGCAGTCCTCAGCTCAATGAGCAGTTCTTC.

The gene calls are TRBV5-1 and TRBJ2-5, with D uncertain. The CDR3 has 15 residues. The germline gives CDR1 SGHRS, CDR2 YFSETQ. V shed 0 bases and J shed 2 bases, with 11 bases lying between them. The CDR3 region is CASSLESFQQETQYF. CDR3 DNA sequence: TGCGCCAGCAGCTTGGAAAGTTTTCAACAAGAGACCCAGTACTTC.

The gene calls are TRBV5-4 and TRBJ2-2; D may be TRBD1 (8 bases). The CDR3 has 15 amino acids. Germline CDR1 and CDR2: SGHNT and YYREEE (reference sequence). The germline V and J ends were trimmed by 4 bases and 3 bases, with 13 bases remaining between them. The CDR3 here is CASSTTGGDTGELFF. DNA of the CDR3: TGTGCCAGCAGCACTACAGGGGGGGACACCGGGGAGCTGTTTTTT.

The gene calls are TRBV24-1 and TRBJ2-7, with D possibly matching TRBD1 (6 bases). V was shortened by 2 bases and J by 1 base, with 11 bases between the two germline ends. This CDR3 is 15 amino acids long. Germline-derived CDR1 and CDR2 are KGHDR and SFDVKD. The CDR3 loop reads CATSDSATGSYEQYF. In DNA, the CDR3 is TGTGCCACCAGTGATTCCGCGACAGGTTCCTACGAGCAGTACTTC.

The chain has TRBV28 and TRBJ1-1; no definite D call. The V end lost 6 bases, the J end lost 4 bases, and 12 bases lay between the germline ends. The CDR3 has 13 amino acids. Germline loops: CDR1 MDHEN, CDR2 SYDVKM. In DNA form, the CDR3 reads TGTGCCAGCAGGGGTGTATCGGTCACTGAAGCTTTCTTT. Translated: CASRGVSVTEAFF.

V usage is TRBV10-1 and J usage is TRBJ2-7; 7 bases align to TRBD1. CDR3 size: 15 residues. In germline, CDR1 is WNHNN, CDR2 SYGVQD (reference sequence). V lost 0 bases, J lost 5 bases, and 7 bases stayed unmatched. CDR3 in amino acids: CASSESGRGLDEQYF. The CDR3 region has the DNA TGCGCCAGCAGTGAGTCGGGTAGGGGGCTAGACGAGCAGTACTTC.

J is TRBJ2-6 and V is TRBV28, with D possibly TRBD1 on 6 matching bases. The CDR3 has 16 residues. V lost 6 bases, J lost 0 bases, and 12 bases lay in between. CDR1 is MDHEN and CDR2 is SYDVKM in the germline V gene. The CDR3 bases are TGTGCCAGCAGCCCGACAGGCCGCTCTGGGGCCAACGTCCTGACTTTC. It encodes CASSPTGRSGANVLTF.

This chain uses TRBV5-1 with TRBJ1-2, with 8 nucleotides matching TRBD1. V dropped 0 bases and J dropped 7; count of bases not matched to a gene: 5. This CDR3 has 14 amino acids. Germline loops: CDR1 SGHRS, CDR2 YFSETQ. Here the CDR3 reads CASSLVEQGVGYTF. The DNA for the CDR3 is TGCGCCAGCAGCTTGGTGGAACAGGGGGTTGGCTACACCTTC.

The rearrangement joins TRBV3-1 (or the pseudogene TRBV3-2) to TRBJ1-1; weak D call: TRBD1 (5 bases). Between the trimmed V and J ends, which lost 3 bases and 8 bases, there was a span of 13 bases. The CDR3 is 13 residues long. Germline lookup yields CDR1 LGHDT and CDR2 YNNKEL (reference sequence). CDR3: CASSQLGTDEAFF. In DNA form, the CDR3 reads TGTGCCAGCAGCCAGCTCGGGACGGACGAAGCTTTCTTT.

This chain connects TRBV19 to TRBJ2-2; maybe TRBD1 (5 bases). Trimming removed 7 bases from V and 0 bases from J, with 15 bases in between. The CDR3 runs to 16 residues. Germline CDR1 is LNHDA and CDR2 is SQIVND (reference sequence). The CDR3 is CASKIGQGSNTGELFF. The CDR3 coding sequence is TGTGCCAGTAAGATAGGTCAGGGTTCGAACACCGGGGAGCTGTTTTTT. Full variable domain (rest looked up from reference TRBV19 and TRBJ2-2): DGGITQSPKYLFRKEGQNVTLSCEQNLNHDAMYWYRQDPGQGLRLIYYSQIVNDFQKGDIAEGYSVSREKKESFPLTVTSAQKNPTAFYLCASKIGQGSNTGELFFGEGSRLTVL.

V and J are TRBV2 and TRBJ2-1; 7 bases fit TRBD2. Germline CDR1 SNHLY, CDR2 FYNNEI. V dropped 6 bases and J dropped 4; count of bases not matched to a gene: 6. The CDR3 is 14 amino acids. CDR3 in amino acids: CASRNAGAYNEQFF. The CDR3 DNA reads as TGTGCCAGCAGGAATGCGGGAGCATACAATGAGCAGTTCTTC. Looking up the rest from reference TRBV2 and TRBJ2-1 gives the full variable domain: EPEVTQTPSHQVTQMGQEVILRCVPISNHLYFYWYRQILGQKVEFLVSFYNNEISEKSEIFDDQFSVERPDGSNFTLKIRSTKLEDSAMYFCASRNAGAYNEQFFGPGTRLTVL.

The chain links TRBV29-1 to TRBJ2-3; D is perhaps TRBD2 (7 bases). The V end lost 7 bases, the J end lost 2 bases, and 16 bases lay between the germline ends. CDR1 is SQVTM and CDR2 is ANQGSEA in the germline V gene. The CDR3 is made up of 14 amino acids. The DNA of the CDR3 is TGCAGCGCTGAGGGGGGGACCCCCACAGATACGCAGTATTTT. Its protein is CSAEGGTPTDTQYF.

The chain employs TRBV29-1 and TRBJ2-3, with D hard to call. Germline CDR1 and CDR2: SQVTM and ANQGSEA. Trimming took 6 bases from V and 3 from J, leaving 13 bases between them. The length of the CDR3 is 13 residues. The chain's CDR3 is CSVSMGRTDTQYF. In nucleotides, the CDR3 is TGCAGCGTCAGTATGGGTCGTACAGATACGCAGTATTTT.